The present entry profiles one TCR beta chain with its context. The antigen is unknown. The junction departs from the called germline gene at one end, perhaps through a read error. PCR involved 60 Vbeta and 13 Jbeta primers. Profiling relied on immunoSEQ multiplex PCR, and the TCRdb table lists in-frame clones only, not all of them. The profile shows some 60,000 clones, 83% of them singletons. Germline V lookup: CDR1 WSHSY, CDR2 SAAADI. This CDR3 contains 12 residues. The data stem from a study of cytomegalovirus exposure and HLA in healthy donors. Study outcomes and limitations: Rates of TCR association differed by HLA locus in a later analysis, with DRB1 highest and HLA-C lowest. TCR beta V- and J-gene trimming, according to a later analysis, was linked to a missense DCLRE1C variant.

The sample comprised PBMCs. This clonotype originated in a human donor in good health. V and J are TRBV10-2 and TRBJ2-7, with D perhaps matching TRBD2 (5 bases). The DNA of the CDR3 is TGCGCCTGCAGTACTAGCTCCTACGAGCAGTACTTC. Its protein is CACSTSSYEQYF.